This T cell receptor beta chain was sequenced for a study of human CD8 memory T cell subsets. General study findings and limits: In this study, sequencing was restricted to T cell receptor beta chains only.

A note on this clonotype: Its antigen is as yet unknown.

The authors enriched total CD8+ T cells by negative magnetic separation. Scientists made TCR beta libraries using UMI-labeled 5' RACE. From its re-call of the 5' RACE reads, TCRdb lists each CDR3 protein once, without DNA. This sample lists 11,000 or so distinct CDR3 sequences; its ten largest clones have 14%. The germline V gene has CDR1 LGHNT and CDR2 FRNRAP. This CDR3 is 13 amino acids long. This TCR came from a human donor in good health. The chain has TRBV12-5 and TRBJ1-1. The specimen was CD8+ T cells from PBMCs. CDR3 loop: CASGIDKNTEAFF.